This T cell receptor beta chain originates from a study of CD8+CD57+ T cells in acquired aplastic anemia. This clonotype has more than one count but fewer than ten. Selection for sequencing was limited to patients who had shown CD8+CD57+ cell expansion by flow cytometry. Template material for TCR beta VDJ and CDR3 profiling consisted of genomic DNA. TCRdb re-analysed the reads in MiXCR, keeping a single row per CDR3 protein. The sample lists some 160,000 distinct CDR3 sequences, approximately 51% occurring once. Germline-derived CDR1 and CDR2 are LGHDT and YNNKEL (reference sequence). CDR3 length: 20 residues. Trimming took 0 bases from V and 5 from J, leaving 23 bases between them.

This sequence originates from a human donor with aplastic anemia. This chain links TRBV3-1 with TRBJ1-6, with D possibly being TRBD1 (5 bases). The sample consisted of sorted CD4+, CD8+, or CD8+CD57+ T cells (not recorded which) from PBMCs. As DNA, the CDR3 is TGTGCCAGCAGCCAAGAAAGCGCCTGGGAGGGGAGGTCGAATAATTCACCCCTCCACTTT. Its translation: CASSQESAWEGRSNNSPLHF. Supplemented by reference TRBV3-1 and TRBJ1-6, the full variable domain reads DTAVSQTPKYLVTQMGNDKSIKCEQNLGHDTMYWYKQDSKKFLKIMFSYNNKELIINETVPNRFSPKSPDKAHLNLHINSLELGDSAVYFCASSQESAWEGRSNNSPLHFGNGTRLTVT.